This record covers a single TCR beta chain. Germline-derived CDR1 and CDR2 are LGHNT and FRNRAP. V was cut by 0 bases and J by 3 bases, with 9 bases left in between. This CDR3 region has 14 residues. This entry belongs to a study of T cells in Graves' hyperthyroidism and ophthalmopathy. Template material for amplifying TCR beta CDR3 regions consisted of RNA transcripts. HTBI primers were employed in a first-round RT-PCR of the TCR CDR3. One entry per CDR3 protein results from TCRdb running MiXCR on the multiplex PCR reads. The repertoire has some 490,000 distinct CDR3 sequences, about 20% of them found once; the top ten carry 49%.

Sequencing was done on a sample of blood. The source of this sequence is a woman in her seventies with Graves' ophthalmopathy. V and J are TRBV12-5 and TRBJ2-7; D is unclear. The CDR3 spells CASGLVGLLYEQYF. The CDR3, as DNA: TGTGCTAGTGGTTTGGTAGGCCTACTCTACGAGCAGTACTTC.